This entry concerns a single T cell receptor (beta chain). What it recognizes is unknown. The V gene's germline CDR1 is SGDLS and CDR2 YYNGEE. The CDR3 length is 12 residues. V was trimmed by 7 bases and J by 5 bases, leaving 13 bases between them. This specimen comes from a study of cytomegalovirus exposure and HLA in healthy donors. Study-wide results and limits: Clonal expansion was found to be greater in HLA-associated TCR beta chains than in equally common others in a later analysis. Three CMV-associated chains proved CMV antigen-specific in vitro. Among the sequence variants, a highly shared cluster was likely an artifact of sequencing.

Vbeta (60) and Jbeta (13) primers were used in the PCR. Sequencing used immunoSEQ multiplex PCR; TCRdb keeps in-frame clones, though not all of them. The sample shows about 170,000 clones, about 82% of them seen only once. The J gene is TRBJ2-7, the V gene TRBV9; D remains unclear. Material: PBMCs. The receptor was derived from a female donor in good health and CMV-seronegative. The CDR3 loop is CASGRYSNEQYF. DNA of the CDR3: TGTGCCAGCGGTCGCTATTCGAACGAGCAGTACTTC.